One sample yielded the 27 T cell receptor beta chains listed below, sequenced in a study of Graves' ophthalmopathy and Graves' hyperthyroidism. Investigators amplified TCR beta CDR3 regions from RNA transcripts. First-round RT-PCR used HTBI primers; second-round multiplex PCR followed. TCRdb called the multiplex PCR reads again in MiXCR, with one record for every CDR3 protein. The data show just over 600,000 distinct CDR3 sequences, over 20% seen once. Sequencing was carried out using peripheral blood. The source of these receptors is a woman aged 18-29 years with stable Graves' hyperthyroidism. Some clones in this sample may be carry-over from other donors' samples.

This clonotype was recorded at least ten times. V and J are TRBV5-1 and TRBJ2-2, with D hard to call. CDR3 length: 17 amino acids. The germline gives CDR1 SGHRS, CDR2 YFSETQ. The V end was cut by 3 bases, the J end by 0 bases, with 15 bases between. The chain's CDR3 is CASSSLVSPTNTGELFF. The CDR3 region has the DNA TGCGCCAGCAGCTCGCTGGTGAGCCCCACGAACACCGGGGAGCTGTTTTTT.

This clonotype came up many times. This chain's CDR3 is CASSLTGYGETQYF. The CDR3 DNA reads as TGTGCCAGCAGTTTGACAGGATACGGGGAGACCCAGTACTTC. The chain couples TRBV27 to TRBJ2-5, with D possibly TRBD1 on 6 matching bases. The CDR3 runs to 14 residues. Germline V gives CDR1 MNHEY, CDR2 SMNVEV (reference sequence). Trimming shortened V by 3 bases and J by 5 bases, and 13 bases separated the two germline ends.

The rearrangement uses TRBV20-1 and TRBJ2-5; D possibly corresponds to TRBD2 (6 bases). The length of the CDR3 is 13 residues. In germline, CDR1 is DFQATT, CDR2 SNEGSKA (reference sequence). With 1 base removed from V and 5 bases from J, the gap between germline ends came to 11 bases. The CDR3 sequence: CSARVAGFETQYF. CDR3 DNA sequence: TGCAGTGCTAGAGTGGCGGGGTTTGAGACCCAGTACTTC.

The CDR3 spells CASRWTSGTQETQYF. The CDR3 DNA follows: TGTGCCAGCAGATGGACTAGCGGGACCCAAGAGACCCAGTACTTC. V is TRBV11-2 and J is TRBJ2-5; 12 bases fit TRBD2. Per the germline V gene, CDR1 is SGHAT and CDR2 is FQNNGV. V was clipped by 6 bases and J by 1 base; unmatched bases: 3. The CDR3 is made up of 15 amino acids.

This clonotype was picked up many times. The chain has TRBV6-1 and TRBJ2-7, with 10 nucleotides matching TRBD1. The junction had 0 bases not matched to a gene; V was cut back by 0 bases and J by 4 bases. From germline, CDR1 is MNHNS and CDR2 SASEGT. The CDR3 loop spans 14 amino acids. CDR3 residues: CASSEAGQGYEQYF. The DNA for the CDR3 is TGTGCCAGCAGTGAAGCGGGACAGGGGTACGAGCAGTACTTC.

Many counts were recorded for this clonotype. V gene TRBV6-1 combines with J gene TRBJ1-5, with no clear D. The germline gives CDR1 MNHNS, CDR2 SASEGT. CDR3 size: 16 residues. Between the trimmed V and J ends, which lost 4 bases and 2 bases, there was a span of 15 bases. The DNA for the CDR3 is TGTGCCAGCAGTGGAATGTGGGCGATGGGCAATCAGCCCCAGCATTTT. The encoded protein is CASSGMWAMGNQPQHF.

This clonotype has ten or more counts. This chain uses TRBV30 with TRBJ2-2; D possibly corresponds to TRBD1 (6 bases). V shed 4 bases and J shed 1 base, with 19 bases lying between them. Per germline, CDR1 GTSNPN and CDR2 SVGIG (reference sequence). The CDR3 length is 17 residues. The CDR3 spells CAWTRPFRTVNTGELFF. The CDR3 nucleotides are TGTGCCTGGACCCGACCCTTTAGGACAGTGAACACCGGGGAGCTGTTTTTT.

This clonotype was observed at least ten times. The V call is TRBV6-1, the J call TRBJ1-5; TRBD1 might be the D (5 bases). CDR3 length equals 15 residues. Germline CDR1 MNHNS, CDR2 SASEGT. The V and J ends lost 0 bases and 0 bases respectively, with 6 bases between them. The CDR3 DNA reads as TGTGCCAGCAGTGAAGCAGGGGCTAGCAATCAGCCCCAGCATTTT. This encodes CASSEAGASNQPQHF.

The table lists this clonotype with many counts. CDR3 amino acids: CASAPGLASYEQYF. The CDR3 nucleotides are TGTGCCAGCGCTCCGGGGCTAGCATCCTACGAGCAGTACTTC. The chain is built from TRBV7-9 and TRBJ2-7, with D perhaps assigned TRBD1 or TRBD2 (5 bases each). The CDR3 is made up of 14 amino acids. V lost 8 bases and J lost 1, with 15 bases in between. Germline V CDR1 and CDR2: SEHNR, FQNEAQ (reference sequence).

This clonotype showed up just a few times. The rearrangement links TRBV19 to TRBJ1-6, with 9 bases that match TRBD1. The CDR3 runs 13 residues. Germline V gene sequence: CDR1 LNHDA, CDR2 SQIVND (reference sequence). Trimming removed 5 bases from V and 9 bases from J; junction bases left unmatched: 2. For the CDR3, the DNA is TGTGCCAGTAGTGGACAGGGGAGTTCACCCCTCCACTTT. Translating it yields CASSGQGSSPLHF.

The sample holds many counts of this clonotype. V is TRBV15 and J is TRBJ2-7; D is unclear. The germline V gene has CDR1 LNHNV and CDR2 YYDKDF (reference sequence). With 1 base removed from V and 2 bases from J, the gap between germline ends came to 12 bases. The CDR3 extends over 15 amino acids. The CDR3 nucleotides read TGTGCCACCAGCAGAGCAGGCACAACAGCCTACGAGCAGTACTTC. Translating gives CATSRAGTTAYEQYF. The variable domain in full, completed from reference TRBV15 and TRBJ2-7, reads DAMVIQNPRYQVTQFGKPVTLSCSQTLNHNVMYWYQQKSSQAPKLLFHYYDKDFNNEADTPDNFQSRRPNTSFCFLDIRSPGLGDTAMYLCATSRAGTTAYEQYFGPGTRLTVT.

The table lists this clonotype with a few counts. A much bigger clone sits one base away, suggesting this may be a read error. The rearrangement uses TRBV27 and TRBJ2-5; TRBD2 aligns across 7 bases. The CDR3 extends over 15 amino acids. Per the germline V gene, CDR1 is MNHEY and CDR2 is SMNVEV (reference sequence). J gave up 5 bases and V 3 bases, and 9 bases lay outside the gene matches. DNA for the CDR3: TGTGCCAGCAGTTTTACCGGACTAGGTCGGGAGACCCAGTACTTC. Its translation: CASSFTGLGRETQYF.

The rearrangement links TRBV2 to TRBJ2-7; D uncertain. This CDR3 comprises 13 residues. V gave up 11 bases and J gave up 0 bases, with 14 bases separating them. CDR1 SNHLY and CDR2 FYNNEI come from the germline V gene. The CDR3 DNA reads as TGTGCCGTCGGAAGCGTAAGCTCCTACGAGCAGTACTTC. Protein product: CAVGSVSSYEQYF. Variable domain in full (rest from reference TRBV2 and TRBJ2-7): EPEVTQTPSHQVTQMGQEVILRCVPISNHLYFYWYRQILGQKVEFLVSFYNNEISEKSEIFDDQFSVERPDGSNFTLKIRSTKLEDSAMYFCAVGSVSSYEQYFGPGTRLTVT.

In its sample, this clonotype was seen many times. The chain has TRBV10-3 and TRBJ1-5; the D gene is possibly TRBD1 (6 bases). The germline gives CDR1 ENHRY, CDR2 SYGVKD. This CDR3 comprises 16 residues. V dropped 2 bases and J dropped 1 base, with 12 bases sitting between them. The CDR3 nucleotides are TGTGCCATCAGTGAGGTTTGGGGGCTCAGCAATCAGCCCCAGCATTTT. Translating gives CAISEVWGLSNQPQHF.

This clonotype was counted a few times. The J gene is TRBJ1-5, the V gene TRBV19; D is ambiguous. This CDR3 spans 15 amino acids. The V and J ends lost 1 base and 0 bases respectively, with 7 bases between them. Germline V gives CDR1 LNHDA, CDR2 SQIVND (reference sequence). CDR3 loop: CASSIAPHSNQPQHF. CDR3 DNA: TGTGCCAGTAGTATAGCCCCCCATAGCAATCAGCCCCAGCATTTT.

This clonotype has a count of ten or more. The chain recombines TRBV7-2 with TRBJ1-3; D remains unclear. The V end was cut by 1 base, the J end by 0 bases, with 13 bases between. In germline, CDR1 is SGHTA, CDR2 FQGNSA. This CDR3 is 17 amino acids long. This chain's CDR3 is CASSLVGPVISGNTIYF. CDR3 DNA: TGTGCCAGCAGCTTAGTTGGGCCGGTCATCTCTGGAAACACCATATATTTT.

This clonotype was seen many times. This chain joins TRBV28 and TRBJ1-1; the D is unclear. Germline assignment: CDR1 MDHEN and CDR2 SYDVKM. V was trimmed by 7 bases and J by 1 base, leaving 13 bases between them. The CDR3 runs to 14 residues. The DNA of the CDR3 is TGTGCCAGCACTTCGAGTCAGCAGAACACTGAAGCTTTCTTT. Translation: CASTSSQQNTEAFF.

This clonotype was seen a handful of times. This sequence joins TRBV25-1 and TRBJ2-3, with unresolved D. CDR1 MGHDK and CDR2 SYGVNS come from the germline V gene. The CDR3 length is 14 residues. Trimming pared 0 bases from V and 5 bases from J, leaving 9 bases between. In DNA form, the CDR3 reads TGTGCCAGCAGTGAATATGATGGGTTAGATACGCAGTATTTT. The encoded protein is CASSEYDGLDTQYF.

At least ten counts were recorded for this clonotype. CDR3 in amino acids: CASGLMDRALPNYGYTF. The CDR3 region has the DNA TGTGCTAGTGGTTTGATGGACAGGGCGCTCCCTAACTATGGCTACACCTTC. The chain joins TRBV12-5 to TRBJ1-2; TRBD1 matches at 8 bases. J lost 0 bases, V lost 2 bases, and 8 bases had no gene match. The CDR3 is 17 amino acids. The germline V gene encodes CDR1 LGHNT and CDR2 FRNRAP. Variable domain in full (rest from reference TRBV12-5 and TRBJ1-2): DARVTQTPRHKVTEMGQEVTMRCQPILGHNTVFWYRQTMMQGLELLAYFRNRAPLDDSGMPKDRFSAEMPDATLATLKIQPSEPRDSAVYFCASGLMDRALPNYGYTFGSGTRLTVV.

This clonotype has ten or more counts. The genes are TRBV6-5 and TRBJ1-1, with D uncertain. V lost 7 bases and J lost 1, with 10 bases in between. There are 13 residues in the CDR3. The germline gives CDR1 MNHEY, CDR2 SVGAGI. The DNA of the CDR3 is TGTGCCAGCACCTCGACTCAGAACACTGAAGCTTTCTTT. It encodes CASTSTQNTEAFF.

The chain recombines TRBV6-1 with TRBJ1-5; 10 nucleotides agree with TRBD1. The V and J ends lost 4 bases and 3 bases, in that order; junction bases with no gene match: 6. Germline assignment: CDR1 MNHNS and CDR2 SASEGT. The CDR3 runs 16 residues. CDR3 nucleotides: TGTGCCAGCAGTGTCACCGGGACAGGGGACAATCAGCCCCAGCATTTT. This encodes CASSVTGTGDNQPQHF.

This chain connects TRBV6-2 or TRBV6-3 to TRBJ2-5; D may match TRBD1 or TRBD2 (5 bases each). CDR3 length equals 13 residues. The V gene's germline CDR1 is MNHEY and CDR2 SVGEGT. The V end was cut by 5 bases, the J end by 5 bases, with 12 bases between. The CDR3 sequence is CASSGGVRETQYF. CDR3 sequence (DNA): TGTGCCAGCAGTGGGGGAGTCCGGGAGACCCAGTACTTC.

This clonotype was detected ten times or more. The rearrangement joins TRBV10-3 to TRBJ2-2; tentative D call: TRBD2 (5 bases). This CDR3 has 16 residues. The V end was cut by 2 bases, the J end by 4 bases, with 14 bases between. From germline, CDR1 is ENHRY and CDR2 SYGVKD. CDR3 sequence (DNA): TGTGCCATCAGTGAGGGACTTGGACGAGCCACCGGGGAGCTGTTTTTT. Protein sequence: CAISEGLGRATGELFF.

This clonotype was picked up a small number of times. This rearrangement joins TRBV10-3 to TRBJ1-1; TRBD1 might be the D (5 bases). Germline V gene data show CDR1 as ENHRY and CDR2 as SYGVKD. The CDR3 has 13 amino acids. V dropped 4 bases and J dropped 2 bases, with 8 bases sitting between them. CDR3 sequence (DNA): TGTGCCATCAGTGGGGGCGGAAACACTGAAGCTTTCTTT. Protein sequence: CAISGGGNTEAFF.

The chain joins TRBV4-1 to TRBJ1-5; no reliable D call. Between the trimmed V and J ends, which lost 1 base and 2 bases, there was a span of 9 bases. The CDR3 runs 15 residues. CDR1 is MGHRA and CDR2 is YSYEKL in the germline V gene. The CDR3 region has the DNA TGCGCCAGCAGCCAAGTCGGCTACGGCAATCAGCCCCAGCATTTT. Translated, it gives CASSQVGYGNQPQHF.

This clonotype showed up many times. The chain is built from TRBV20-1 and TRBJ2-2; D ambiguous. Germline V gene lookup returns CDR1 DFQATT and CDR2 SNEGSKA (reference sequence). The CDR3 totals 12 residues. Trimming took 5 bases from V and 4 from J, leaving 8 bases between them. The CDR3 nucleotides read TGCAGTGCTGATAGGGTCACCGGGGAGCTGTTTTTT. It encodes CSADRVTGELFF.

CDR3 protein: CASSLFAGSEYF. The DNA of the CDR3 is TGTGCCAGCAGTTTATTTGCTGGGTCTGAGTACTTC. The chain joins TRBV12-3 or TRBV12-4 to TRBJ2-7; D is uncertain. This CDR3 comprises 12 residues. V was shortened by 2 bases and J by 11 bases, with 13 bases between the two germline ends.